This T cell receptor beta chain was obtained from a study of CD8 T cells in ankylosing spondylitis. Study results and caveats: One TCR beta motif, made up of under ten highly homologous variants, appeared characteristic of ankylosing spondylitis blood. The authors found the disease-linked clones to be CD8+ and relatively rare in peripheral blood.

Each CDR3 protein gets one entry after TCRdb re-called the 5' RACE reads with MiXCR. The table has approximately 140,000 distinct CDR3 sequences, 17% seen once. V lost 3 bases and J lost 4; bases outside the gene matches: 4. Germline assignment: CDR1 SGHDN and CDR2 FVKESK. CDR3 length: 14 residues. As concerns this clonotype: The target antigen is unknown.

The receptor's source is a male donor with ankylosing spondylitis. Sequencing was performed on blood, either unsorted or a sorted T cell fraction (not recorded which). The J gene is TRBJ2-7, the V gene TRBV14, with 9 bases identical to TRBD1. The CDR3 is CASSQWTGVYEQYF. The DNA for the CDR3 is TGTGCCAGCAGCCAGTGGACAGGGGTTTACGAGCAGTACTTC.